The rows below give T cell receptor beta chains drawn from one sample of a study of blood T cells in healthy people across ages. One entry per CDR3 protein results from TCRdb running MiXCR on the 5' RACE reads. The data contain around 1,800,000 distinct CDR3 sequences, 35% to 50% of them singletons. The sample was blood. These receptors were obtained from a human donor in good health. Each CDR3 is given with its conserved first and last residue.

>TRBV7-2
CASSLVGQGLANYGYTF
>TRBV4-1
CASSQGQGPVGYEQYF
>TRBV24-1
CATSDFNSRSYNEQFF
>TRBV4-2
CASSQIAAEETQYF
>TRBV10-3
CAISEYVYEQYF
>TRBV7-2
CASSLVGTGTTDTQYF
>TRBV7-2
CASSLGLHQYF
>TRBV6-5
CASSCGTASGTQYF
>TRBV6-2/TRBV6-3
CASSPPDGGESTDTQYF
>TRBV5-1
CASSFTGRQGDTQYF
>TRBV11-2
CASSLLAGEFTDTQYF
>TRBV7-3
CASSLMSTSDEQFF
>TRBV12-3/TRBV12-4
CASRAPGQGSYGYTF